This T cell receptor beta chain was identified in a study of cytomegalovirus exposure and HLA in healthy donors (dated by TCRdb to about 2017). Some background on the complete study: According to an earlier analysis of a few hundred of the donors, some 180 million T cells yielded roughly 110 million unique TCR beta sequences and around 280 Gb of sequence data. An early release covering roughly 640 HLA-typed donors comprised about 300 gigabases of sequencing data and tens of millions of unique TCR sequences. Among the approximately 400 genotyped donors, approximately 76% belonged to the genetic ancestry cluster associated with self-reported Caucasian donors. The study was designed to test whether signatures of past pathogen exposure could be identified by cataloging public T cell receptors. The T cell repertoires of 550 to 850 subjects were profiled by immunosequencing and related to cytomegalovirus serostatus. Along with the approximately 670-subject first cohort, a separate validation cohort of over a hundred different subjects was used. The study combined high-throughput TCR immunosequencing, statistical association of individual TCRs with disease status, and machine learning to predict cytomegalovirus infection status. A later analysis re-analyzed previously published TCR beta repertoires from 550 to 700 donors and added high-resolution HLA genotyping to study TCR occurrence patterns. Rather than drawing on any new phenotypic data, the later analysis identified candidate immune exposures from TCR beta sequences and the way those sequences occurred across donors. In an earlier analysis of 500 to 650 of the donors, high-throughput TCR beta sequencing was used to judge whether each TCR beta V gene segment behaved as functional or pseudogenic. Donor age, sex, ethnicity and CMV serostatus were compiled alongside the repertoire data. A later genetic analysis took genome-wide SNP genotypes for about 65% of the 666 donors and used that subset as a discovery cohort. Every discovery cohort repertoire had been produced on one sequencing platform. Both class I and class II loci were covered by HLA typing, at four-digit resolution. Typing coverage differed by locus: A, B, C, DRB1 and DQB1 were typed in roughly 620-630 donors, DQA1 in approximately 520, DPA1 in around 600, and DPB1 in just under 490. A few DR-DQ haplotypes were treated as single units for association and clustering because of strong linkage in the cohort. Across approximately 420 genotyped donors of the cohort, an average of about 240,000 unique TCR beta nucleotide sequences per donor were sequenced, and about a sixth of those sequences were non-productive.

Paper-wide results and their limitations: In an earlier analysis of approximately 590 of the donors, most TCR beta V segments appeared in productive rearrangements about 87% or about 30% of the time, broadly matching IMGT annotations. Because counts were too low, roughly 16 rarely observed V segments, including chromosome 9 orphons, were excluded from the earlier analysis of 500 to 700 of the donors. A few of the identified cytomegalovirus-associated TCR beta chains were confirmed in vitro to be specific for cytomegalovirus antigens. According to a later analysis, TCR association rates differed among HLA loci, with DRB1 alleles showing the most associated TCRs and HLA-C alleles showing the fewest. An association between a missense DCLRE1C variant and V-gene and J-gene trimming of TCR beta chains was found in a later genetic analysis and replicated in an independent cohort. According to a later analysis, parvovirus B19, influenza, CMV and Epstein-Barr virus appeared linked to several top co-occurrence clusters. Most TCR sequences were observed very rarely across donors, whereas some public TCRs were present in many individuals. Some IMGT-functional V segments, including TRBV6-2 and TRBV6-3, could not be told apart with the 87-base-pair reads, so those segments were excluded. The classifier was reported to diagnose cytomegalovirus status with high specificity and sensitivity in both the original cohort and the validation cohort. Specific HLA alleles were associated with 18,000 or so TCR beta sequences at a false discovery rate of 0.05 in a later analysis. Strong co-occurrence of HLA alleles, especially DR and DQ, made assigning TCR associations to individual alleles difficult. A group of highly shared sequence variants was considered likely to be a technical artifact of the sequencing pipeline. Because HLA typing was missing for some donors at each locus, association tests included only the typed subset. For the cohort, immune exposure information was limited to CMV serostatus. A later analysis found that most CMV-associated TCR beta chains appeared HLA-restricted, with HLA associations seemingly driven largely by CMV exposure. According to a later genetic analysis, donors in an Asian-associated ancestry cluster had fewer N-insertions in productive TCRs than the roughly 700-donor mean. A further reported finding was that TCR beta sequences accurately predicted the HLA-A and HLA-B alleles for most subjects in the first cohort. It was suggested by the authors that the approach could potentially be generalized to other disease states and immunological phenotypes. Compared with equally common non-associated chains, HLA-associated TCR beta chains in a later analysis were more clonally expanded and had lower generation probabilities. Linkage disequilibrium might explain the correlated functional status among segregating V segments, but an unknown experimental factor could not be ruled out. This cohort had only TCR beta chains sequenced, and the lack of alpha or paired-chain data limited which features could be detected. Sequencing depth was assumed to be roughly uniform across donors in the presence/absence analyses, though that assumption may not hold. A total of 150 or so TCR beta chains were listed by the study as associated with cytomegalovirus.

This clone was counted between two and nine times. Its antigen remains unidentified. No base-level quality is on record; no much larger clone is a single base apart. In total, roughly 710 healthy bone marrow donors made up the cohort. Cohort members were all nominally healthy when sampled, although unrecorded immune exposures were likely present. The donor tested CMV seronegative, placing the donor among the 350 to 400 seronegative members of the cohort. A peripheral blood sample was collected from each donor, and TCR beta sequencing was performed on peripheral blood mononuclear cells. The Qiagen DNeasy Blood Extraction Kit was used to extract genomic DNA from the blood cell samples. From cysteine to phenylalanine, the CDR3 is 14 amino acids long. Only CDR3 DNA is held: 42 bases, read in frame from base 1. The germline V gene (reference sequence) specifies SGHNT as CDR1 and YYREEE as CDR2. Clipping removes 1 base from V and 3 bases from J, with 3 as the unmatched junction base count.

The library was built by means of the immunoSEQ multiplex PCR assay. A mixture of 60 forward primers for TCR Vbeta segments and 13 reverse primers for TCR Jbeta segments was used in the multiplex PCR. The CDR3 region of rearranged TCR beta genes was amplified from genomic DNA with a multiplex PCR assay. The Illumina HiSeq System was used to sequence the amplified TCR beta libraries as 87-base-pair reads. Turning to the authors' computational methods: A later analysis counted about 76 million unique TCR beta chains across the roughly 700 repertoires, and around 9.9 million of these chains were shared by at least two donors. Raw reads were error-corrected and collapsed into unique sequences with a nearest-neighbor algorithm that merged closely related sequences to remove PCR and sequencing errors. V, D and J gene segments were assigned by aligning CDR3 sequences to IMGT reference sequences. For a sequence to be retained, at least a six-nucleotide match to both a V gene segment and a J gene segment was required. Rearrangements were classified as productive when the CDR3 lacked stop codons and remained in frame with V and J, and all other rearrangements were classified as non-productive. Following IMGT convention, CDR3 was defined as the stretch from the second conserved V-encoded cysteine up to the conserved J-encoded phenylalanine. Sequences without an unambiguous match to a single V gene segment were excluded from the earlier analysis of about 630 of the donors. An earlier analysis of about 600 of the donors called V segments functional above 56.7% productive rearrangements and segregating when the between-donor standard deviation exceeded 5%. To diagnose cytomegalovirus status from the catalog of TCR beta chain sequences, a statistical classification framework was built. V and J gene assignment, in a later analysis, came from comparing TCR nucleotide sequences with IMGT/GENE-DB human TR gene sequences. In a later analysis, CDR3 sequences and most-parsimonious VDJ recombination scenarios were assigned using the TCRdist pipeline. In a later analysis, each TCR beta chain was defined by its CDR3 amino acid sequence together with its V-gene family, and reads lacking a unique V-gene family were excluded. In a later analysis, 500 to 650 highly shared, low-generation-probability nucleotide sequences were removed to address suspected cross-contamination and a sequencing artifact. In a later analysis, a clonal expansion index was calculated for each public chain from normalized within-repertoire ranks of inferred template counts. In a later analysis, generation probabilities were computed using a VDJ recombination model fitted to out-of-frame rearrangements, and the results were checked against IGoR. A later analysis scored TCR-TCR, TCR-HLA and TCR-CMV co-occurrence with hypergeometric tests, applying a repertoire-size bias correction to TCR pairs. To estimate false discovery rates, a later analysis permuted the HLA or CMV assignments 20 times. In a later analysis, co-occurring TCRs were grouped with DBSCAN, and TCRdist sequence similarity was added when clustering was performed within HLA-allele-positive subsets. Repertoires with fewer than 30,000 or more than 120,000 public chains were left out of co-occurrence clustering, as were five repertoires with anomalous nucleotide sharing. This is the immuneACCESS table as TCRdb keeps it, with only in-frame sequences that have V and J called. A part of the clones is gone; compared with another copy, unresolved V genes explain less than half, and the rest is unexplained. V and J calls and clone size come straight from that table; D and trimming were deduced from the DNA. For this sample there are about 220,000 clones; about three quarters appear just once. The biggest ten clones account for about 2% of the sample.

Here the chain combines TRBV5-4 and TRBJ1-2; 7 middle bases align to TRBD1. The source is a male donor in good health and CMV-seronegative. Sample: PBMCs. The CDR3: CASSLRQGDYGYTF. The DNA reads TGTGCCAGCAGCTTGCGACAGGGAGACTATGGCTACACCTTC.